This passage covers 2 T cell receptor beta chains from one sample sequenced in a study of T cell responses to AZD1222 COVID-19 vaccine. Produced via immunoSEQ multiplex PCR; TCRdb's table is partial and in-frame only. The table records around 97,000 clones, 90% to 95% of them present only once. The sample in question was peripheral blood, obtained on day 0 of AZD1222 vaccination. The receptors come from an adult in good health.

The chain combines TRBV28 with TRBJ2-7, with D perhaps TRBD1 or TRBD2 (5 bases each). CDR1 and CDR2 (germline): MDHEN, SYDVKM. The CDR3 length is 13 residues. With 6 bases removed from V and 2 bases from J, the gap between germline ends came to 11 bases. The CDR3 sequence is CASRGPAAYEQYF. The CDR3 nucleotides read TGTGCCAGCAGGGGACCAGCGGCCTACGAGCAGTACTTC.

The chain links TRBV7-3 to TRBJ2-1; 9 bases fit TRBD2. The CDR3 consists of 16 residues. Germline V gives CDR1 SGHTA, CDR2 FQGTGA. V gave up 1 base and J gave up 8 bases; unmatched junction bases: 9. CDR3 loop: CASSLMAGGETHEQFF. The CDR3 DNA reads TGTGCCAGCAGCTTAATGGCGGGAGGGGAGACCCATGAGCAGTTCTTC.